The 20 T cell receptor beta chains reported below all come from one sample, sequenced in a study of blood T cell repertoires in COVID-19. Sequencing used immunoSEQ multiplex PCR; TCRdb keeps in-frame clones, though not all of them. The sample contains 150,000 to 200,000 clones, around 89% of which appear only once. Sequencing was performed on peripheral blood. The receptors come from a man between 40 and 49 years old with active or convalescent COVID-19.

This clone has at least ten counts. The chain couples TRBV9 to TRBJ2-7, with D perhaps TRBD1 (6 bases). Trimming shortened V by 2 bases and J by 3 bases, and 15 bases separated the two germline ends. Looked up from germline, CDR1 is SGDLS and CDR2 is YYNGEE. The CDR3 contains 15 residues. CDR3 in amino acids: CASSVSDSMRYEQYF. The CDR3 nucleotides read TGTGCCAGCAGCGTTTCGGACAGTATGCGCTACGAGCAGTACTTC.

The V and J genes are TRBV5-8 and TRBJ2-7; the D gene is possibly TRBD1 (6 bases). The germline V gene has CDR1 SGHTS and CDR2 YDEGEE. Trimming took 0 bases from V and 2 from J, leaving 9 bases between them. The CDR3 length is 14 residues. CDR3 region: CASSLETGTYEQYF. In nucleotides, the CDR3 is TGTGCCAGCAGCTTGGAGACAGGAACCTACGAGCAGTACTTC.

The J gene is TRBJ1-5, the V gene TRBV7-8; D is ambiguous. Germline V CDR1 and CDR2: SGHVS, FQNEAQ. This CDR3 has 16 amino acids. V lost 4 bases and J 3 bases, leaving 16 bases between the germline ends. CDR3 in DNA: TGTGCCAGCAGCTCAAGGACCAGAGGGTCCAATCAGCCCCAGCATTTT. Amino acid sequence: CASSSRTRGSNQPQHF.

The rearrangement uses TRBV9 and TRBJ1-2, with 7 positions matching TRBD1. The CDR3 extends over 14 amino acids. Germline V lookup: CDR1 SGDLS, CDR2 YYNGEE. J was trimmed by 8 bases and V by 3 bases; bases with no gene match: 10. The CDR3, as DNA: TGTGCCAGCAGCGACAGGGGCTCCTTAGGCGGCTACACCTTC. Protein: CASSDRGSLGGYTF. Variable domain in full (rest from reference TRBV9 and TRBJ1-2): DSGVTQTPKHLITATGQRVTLRCSPRSGDLSVYWYQQSLDQGLQFLIQYYNGEERAKGNILERFSAQQFPDLHSELNLSSLELGDSALYFCASSDRGSLGGYTFGSGTRLTVV.

This chain uses TRBV11-3 with TRBJ1-3; D is undetermined. V lost 3 bases and J lost 0, with 6 bases in between. The CDR3 is made up of 14 amino acids. Germline lookup yields CDR1 SGHNT and CDR2 YENEEA. The CDR3 DNA is TGTGCCAGCAGCTTTATCCCCTCTGGAAACACCATATATTTT. This encodes CASSFIPSGNTIYF.

With respect to this clone: One end of the junction is discordant with germline, which a read error may explain. The chain couples TRBV9 to TRBJ1-4, with unresolved D. The germline V gene encodes CDR1 SGDLS and CDR2 YYNGEE. This CDR3 has 12 amino acids. CDR3 in amino acids: CASSVEGGPLIF. CDR3 nucleotide sequence: TGTGCCAGCAGCGTAGAAGGCGGCCCTCTGATTTTT.

The chain employs TRBV19 and TRBJ1-1; 7 nucleotides match TRBD1. CDR1 LNHDA and CDR2 SQIVND come from the germline V gene (reference sequence). V lost 6 bases, J lost 1 base, and 2 bases stayed unmatched. The CDR3 has 13 residues. DNA for the CDR3: TGTGCCAGTAGGACAGGGTGGAACACTGAAGCTTTCTTT. The encoded protein is CASRTGWNTEAFF. Drawing the rest from reference TRBV19 and TRBJ1-1, the complete variable domain is DGGITQSPKYLFRKEGQNVTLSCEQNLNHDAMYWYRQDPGQGLRLIYYSQIVNDFQKGDIAEGYSVSREKKESFPLTVTSAQKNPTAFYLCASRTGWNTEAFFGQGTRLTVV.

This chain links TRBV5-4 with TRBJ2-2; D is possibly TRBD1 (6 bases). CDR1 is SGHNT, CDR2 YYREEE, per germline (reference sequence). V lost 3 bases, J lost 4 bases, and 13 bases lay in between. The length of the CDR3 is 15 residues. The CDR3 loop reads CASSSHQGITGELFF. The CDR3 DNA sequence: TGTGCCAGCAGCTCCCACCAGGGGATCACCGGGGAGCTGTTTTTT. The full variable domain, in which reference TRBV5-4 and TRBJ2-2 provide the parts outside the CDR3, is ETGVTQSPTHLIKTRGQQVTLRCSSQSGHNTVSWYQQALGQGPQFIFQYYREEENGRGNFPPRFSGLQFPNYSSELNVNALELDDSALYLCASSSHQGITGELFFGEGSRLTVL.

The J gene is TRBJ1-1, the V gene TRBV6-1; D is unresolved. Germline V gene lookup returns CDR1 MNHNS and CDR2 SASEGT. With 5 bases removed from V and 3 bases from J, the gap between germline ends came to 4 bases. CDR3 length: 11 amino acids. CDR3 protein: CASSRDTEAFF. The CDR3 DNA follows: TGTGCCAGCAGTCGGGACACTGAAGCTTTCTTT.

This chain links TRBV5-1 with TRBJ1-4; D possibly corresponds to TRBD1 (5 bases). The CDR3 contains 13 residues. Germline CDR1 and CDR2: SGHRS and YFSETQ. V was trimmed by 1 base and J by 8 bases, leaving 9 bases between them. The CDR3 sequence: CASSLSPGEKLFF. CDR3 nucleotide sequence: TGCGCCAGCAGCTTGTCACCAGGGGAAAAACTGTTTTTT.

The V call is TRBV30, the J call TRBJ2-3; weak D call: TRBD2 (5 bases). The CDR3 length is 11 residues. Germline V gene lookup returns CDR1 GTSNPN and CDR2 SVGIG (reference sequence). The germline V and J ends were trimmed by 7 bases and 6 bases, with 11 bases remaining between them. The CDR3 coding sequence is TGTGCCTTCTCGGGATCCGATACGCAGTATTTT. Its translation: CAFSGSDTQYF.

The rearrangement links TRBV28 to TRBJ1-5, with D possibly being TRBD1 (6 bases). CDR3 size: 15 residues. Germline-derived CDR1 and CDR2 are MDHEN and SYDVKM. The germline V and J ends were trimmed by 6 bases and 4 bases, with 16 bases remaining between them. CDR3 sequence reads: CASSSAGAGNQPQHF. CDR3 nucleotides: TGTGCCAGCAGCTCGGCGGGGGCAGGAAATCAGCCCCAGCATTTT.

The chain links TRBV19 to TRBJ1-4, with 10 bases fitting TRBD1. J lost 8 bases, V lost 6 bases, and 9 bases had no gene match. The germline CDR1 and CDR2 sequences are LNHDA and SQIVND (reference sequence). The CDR3 extends over 15 amino acids. The CDR3 region is CASRRQGAGQEKLFF. Here the CDR3 DNA reads TGTGCCAGTAGGAGACAGGGGGCAGGCCAAGAAAAACTGTTTTTT.

The sample holds one count of this clone. V is TRBV19 and J is TRBJ1-4, with TRBD1 matching over 7 bases. The CDR3 extends over 15 amino acids. V was pared by 7 bases and J by 3 bases, with 8 bases of the junction left unmatched. Germline CDR1 LNHDA, CDR2 SQIVND (reference sequence). CDR3 DNA sequence: TGTGCCAGTATTCCACCGGGACAGCCTAATGAAAAACTGTTTTTT. This sequence encodes CASIPPGQPNEKLFF.

The rearrangement links TRBV24-1 to TRBJ2-1; 8 bases agree with TRBD1. This CDR3 is 16 amino acids long. J was trimmed by 6 bases and V by 3 bases; bases with no gene match: 9. Per the germline V gene, CDR1 is KGHDR and CDR2 is SFDVKD. CDR3 bases: TGTGCCACCAGTGATCCTATTGGGACAGGTTCCAATGAGCAGTTCTTC. This codes for CATSDPIGTGSNEQFF.

V and J are TRBV3-1 (or the pseudogene TRBV3-2) and TRBJ1-2; 8 bases are a match to TRBD1. CDR3 size: 12 residues. Germline CDR1 is LGHDT and CDR2 is YNNKEL (reference sequence). Trimming cost V 3 bases and J 7 bases; bases outside gene matches: 1. CDR3 amino acids: CASSHGQGGYTF. The CDR3 region has the DNA TGTGCCAGCAGCCACGGACAGGGTGGCTACACCTTC.

The V call is TRBV7-6, the J call TRBJ2-1; no clear D gene. V lost 2 bases, J lost 0 bases, and 8 bases lay in between. The CDR3 totals 15 residues. The germline V gene encodes CDR1 SGHVS and CDR2 FNYEAQ. The DNA for the CDR3 is TGTGCCAGCAGCTTACCTGCTAGCTCCTACAATGAGCAGTTCTTC. Translating gives CASSLPASSYNEQFF. Full variable domain (rest looked up from reference TRBV7-6 and TRBJ2-1): GAGVSQSPRYKVTKRGQDVALRCDPISGHVSLYWYRQALGQGPEFLTYFNYEAQQDKSGLPNDRFSAERPEGSISTLTIQRTEQRDSAMYRCASSLPASSYNEQFFGPGTRLTVL.

The chain combines TRBV19 with TRBJ2-2, with 7 bases fitting TRBD2. V was clipped by 0 bases and J by 6 bases; unmatched bases: 4. Germline V CDR1 and CDR2: LNHDA, SQIVND (reference sequence). This CDR3 comprises 15 residues. The chain's CDR3 is CASSIDGTTPGELFF. CDR3 nucleotides: TGTGCCAGTAGTATAGATGGGACTACACCCGGGGAGCTGTTTTTT.

Concerning this clone itself: This same CDR3 is encoded by further DNA sequences in the sample. V is TRBV7-9 and J is TRBJ2-7; 7 positions agree with TRBD2. The trim removed 0 bases at V and 2 bases at J, leaving 4 bases unmatched. CDR1 is SEHNR and CDR2 is FQNEAQ in the germline V gene (reference sequence). The CDR3 spans 15 residues. CDR3 nucleotide sequence: TGTGCCAGCAGCTTAGCCAGCGGGACGGCCTACGAGCAGTACTTC. Its translation: CASSLASGTAYEQYF.

This clone was recorded a few times. In the same sample, other DNA sequences code for this CDR3. This chain uses TRBV12-5 with TRBJ1-5; 10 bases line up with TRBD1. The CDR3 extends over 13 amino acids. The V and J ends lost 6 bases and 4 bases, in that order; junction bases with no gene match: 0. Germline loops: CDR1 LGHNT, CDR2 FRNRAP. The CDR3 loop is CASGDRGNQPQHF. CDR3 sequence (DNA): TGTGCTAGTGGGGACAGGGGGAATCAGCCCCAGCATTTT.